A single sample is the source of the 9 T cell receptor beta chains below, sequenced in a study of CD8 T cells in Susac syndrome (dated by TCRdb to between 2018 and 2021). The method behind the library was the immunoSEQ multiplex PCR assay. RNA was extracted with the RNeasy kit and about 0.5 to 1 ug was reverse transcribed using random hexamers. TCRdb applied fastp at Q25 and MiXCR to the public reads, then kept only in-frame beta chains. Rows matching on CDR3 protein sequence are summarized as one entry with the most common DNA and genes. The sample yields over 350,000 distinct CDR3 sequences; 85% to 90% were counted once. More than 0.09% of the sample belongs to the ten largest clones. Sequenced material: CD8+ T cells from PBMCs. These receptor sequences come from a human donor with multiple sclerosis.

The chain uses TRBV19 and TRBJ2-7, with D possibly TRBD1 on 6 matching bases. Trimming pared 5 bases from V and 3 bases from J, leaving 14 bases between. Germline lookup yields CDR1 LNHDA and CDR2 SQIVND (reference sequence). CDR3 length equals 14 residues. The CDR3 loop is CASSSYGDNYEQYF. DNA of the CDR3: TGTGCCAGTAGTTCCTACGGGGACAACTACGAGCAGTACTTC.

The chain is built from TRBV29-1 and TRBJ1-1, with 7 bases fitting TRBD1. The CDR3 is made up of 14 amino acids. Per the germline V gene, CDR1 is SQVTM and CDR2 is ANQGSEA. V shed 6 bases and J 1 base; nucleotides not matched to a gene: 8. CDR3 coding DNA: TGCAGCGTGAGGGGGGACAGAAAGAACACTGAAGCTTTCTTT. This gives the protein CSVRGDRKNTEAFF.

This clonotype has only one observation. V gene TRBV2 combines with J gene TRBJ1-6; D remains unclear. Germline CDR1 SNHLY, CDR2 FYNNEI. The CDR3 has 13 amino acids. V lost 8 bases and J lost 9, with 14 bases in between. The CDR3 loop reads CASGEVESSPLHF. CDR3 bases: TGTGCCAGCGGGGAGGTCGAGAGTTCACCCCTCCACTTT.

The rearrangement links TRBV27 to TRBJ1-3; D uncertain. The V gene's germline CDR1 is MNHEY and CDR2 SMNVEV (reference sequence). CDR3 size: 13 residues. Trimming left V 1 base short and J 0 bases short, with 1 base between. DNA of the CDR3: TGTGCCAGCAGTTTATTCTCTGGAAACACCATATATTTT. This gives the protein CASSLFSGNTIYF.

The V call is TRBV27, the J call TRBJ1-2, with a possible D match to TRBD1 (6 bases). The germline gives CDR1 MNHEY, CDR2 SMNVEV (reference sequence). V was cut by 3 bases and J by 4 bases, with 12 bases left in between. The CDR3 is made up of 14 amino acids. CDR3 sequence (DNA): TGTGCCAGCAGTTTTTTAGGGGGTGTCTATGGCTACACCTTC. As protein: CASSFLGGVYGYTF.

The chain uses TRBV19 and TRBJ2-7; 7 positions agree with TRBD1. This CDR3 region has 13 residues. Germline lookup yields CDR1 LNHDA and CDR2 SQIVND (reference sequence). Unmatched junction bases numbered 3, after V lost 4 bases and J lost 3 bases. The CDR3 sequence: CASSTGQLYEQYF. CDR3 DNA: TGTGCCAGTAGTACGGGACAGCTCTACGAGCAGTACTTC.

The chain combines TRBV6-1 with TRBJ2-7; D is perhaps TRBD1 (6 bases). The germline CDR1 and CDR2 sequences are MNHNS and SASEGT. The V end was cut by 10 bases, the J end by 3 bases, with 13 bases between. The CDR3 has 12 residues. The CDR3 DNA is TGTGCCACCGAACAGGGAGTCTACGAGCAGTACTTC. It is translated as CATEQGVYEQYF.

V and J are TRBV15 and TRBJ1-1, with TRBD1 as a possible D gene (6 bases). The CDR3 is made up of 15 amino acids. CDR1 LNHNV and CDR2 YYDKDF come from the germline V gene (reference sequence). Trimming took 5 bases from V and 1 from J, leaving 14 bases between them. CDR3 DNA: TGTGCCACCAGCGCATGGACAGAACAGAACACTGAAGCTTTCTTT. Translated, it gives CATSAWTEQNTEAFF.

The chain is built from TRBV29-1 and TRBJ1-1; 7 bases fit TRBD1. The junction had 11 bases not matched to a gene; V was cut back by 5 bases and J by 2 bases. Germline V gene lookup returns CDR1 SQVTM and CDR2 ANQGSEA. This CDR3 is built from 15 residues. CDR3 bases: TGCAGCGTTTGGGACACGGACAGGCTTAACACTGAAGCTTTCTTT. It specifies CSVWDTDRLNTEAFF.